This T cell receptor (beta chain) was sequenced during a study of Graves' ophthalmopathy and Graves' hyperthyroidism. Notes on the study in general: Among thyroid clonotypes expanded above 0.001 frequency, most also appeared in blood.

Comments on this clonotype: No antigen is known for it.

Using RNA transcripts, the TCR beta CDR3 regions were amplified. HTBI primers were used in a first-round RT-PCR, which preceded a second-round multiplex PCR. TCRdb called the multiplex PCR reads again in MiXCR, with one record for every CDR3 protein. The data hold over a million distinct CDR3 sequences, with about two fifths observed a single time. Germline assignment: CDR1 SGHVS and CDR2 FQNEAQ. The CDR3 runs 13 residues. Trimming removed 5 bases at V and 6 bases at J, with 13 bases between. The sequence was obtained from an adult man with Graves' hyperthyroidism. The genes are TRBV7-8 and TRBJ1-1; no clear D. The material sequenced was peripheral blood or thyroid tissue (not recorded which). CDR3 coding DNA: TGTGCCAGCAGCCCCCGGGCCGGGTCTGAAGCTTTCTTT. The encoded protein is CASSPRAGSEAFF.